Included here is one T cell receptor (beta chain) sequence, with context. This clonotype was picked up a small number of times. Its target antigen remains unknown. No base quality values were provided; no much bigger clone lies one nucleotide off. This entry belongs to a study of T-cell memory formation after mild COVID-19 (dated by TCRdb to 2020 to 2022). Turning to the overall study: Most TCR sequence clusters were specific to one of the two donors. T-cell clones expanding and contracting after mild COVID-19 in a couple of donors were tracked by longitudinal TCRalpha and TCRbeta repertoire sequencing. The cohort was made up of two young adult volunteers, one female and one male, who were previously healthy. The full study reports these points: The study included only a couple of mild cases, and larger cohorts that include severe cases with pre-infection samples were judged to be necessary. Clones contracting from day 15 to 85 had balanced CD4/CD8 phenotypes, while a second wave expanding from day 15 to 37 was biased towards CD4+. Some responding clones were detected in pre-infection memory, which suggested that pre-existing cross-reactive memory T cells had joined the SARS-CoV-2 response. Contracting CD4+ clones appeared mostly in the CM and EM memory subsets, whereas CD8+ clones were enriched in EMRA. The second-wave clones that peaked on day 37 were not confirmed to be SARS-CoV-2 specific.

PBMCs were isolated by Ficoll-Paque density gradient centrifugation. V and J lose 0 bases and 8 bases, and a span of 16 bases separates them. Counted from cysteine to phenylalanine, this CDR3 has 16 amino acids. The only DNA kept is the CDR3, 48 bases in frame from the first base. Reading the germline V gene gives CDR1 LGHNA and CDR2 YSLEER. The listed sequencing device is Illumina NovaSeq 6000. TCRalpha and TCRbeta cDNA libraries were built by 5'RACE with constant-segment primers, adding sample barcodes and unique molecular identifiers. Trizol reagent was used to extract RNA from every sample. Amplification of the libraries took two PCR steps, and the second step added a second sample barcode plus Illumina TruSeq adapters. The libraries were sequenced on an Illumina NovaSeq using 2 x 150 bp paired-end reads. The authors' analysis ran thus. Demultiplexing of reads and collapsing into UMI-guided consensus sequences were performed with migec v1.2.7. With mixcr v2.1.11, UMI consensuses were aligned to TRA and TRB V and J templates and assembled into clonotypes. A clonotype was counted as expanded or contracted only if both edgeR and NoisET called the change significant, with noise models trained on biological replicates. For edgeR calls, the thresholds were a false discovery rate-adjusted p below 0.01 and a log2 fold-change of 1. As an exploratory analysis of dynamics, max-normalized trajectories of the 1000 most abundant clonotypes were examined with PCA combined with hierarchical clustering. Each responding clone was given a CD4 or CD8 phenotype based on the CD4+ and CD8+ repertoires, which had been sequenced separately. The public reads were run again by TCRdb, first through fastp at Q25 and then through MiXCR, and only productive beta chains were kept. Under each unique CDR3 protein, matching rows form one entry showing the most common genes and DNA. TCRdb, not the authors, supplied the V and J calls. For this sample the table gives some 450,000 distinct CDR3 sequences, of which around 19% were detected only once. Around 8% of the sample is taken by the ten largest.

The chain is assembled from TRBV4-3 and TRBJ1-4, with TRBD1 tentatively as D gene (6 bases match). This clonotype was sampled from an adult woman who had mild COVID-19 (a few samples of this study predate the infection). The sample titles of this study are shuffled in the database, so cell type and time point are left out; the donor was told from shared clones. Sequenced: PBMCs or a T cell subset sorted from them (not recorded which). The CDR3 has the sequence CASSQDLGTPREKLFF. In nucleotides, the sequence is TGCGCCAGCAGCCAAGATCTGGGGACACCAAGGGAAAAACTGTTTTTT.